The rows below give T cell receptor beta chains drawn from one sample of a study of blood T cell repertoires in COVID-19. Method: immunoSEQ multiplex PCR; TCRdb's copy keeps in-frame clones and lacks some. The data contain hundreds of thousands of clones, more than 75% of them singletons. The specimen was PBMCs or T cells enriched from blood (not recorded which). The receptors shown here come from a woman aged 60-70 years in a cohort exposed to, infected with or recovered from COVID-19 (not recorded which). CDR3s include the opening cysteine and the closing phenylalanine or tryptophan. A D gene is named only where the DNA matches it firmly. Not every row has a clone size; where given, it reads once, few, many or a size class.

NA TRBJ1-2 NA TRBV9 TGTGCCAGCAGCCCCGGGAGGGTGTCTGGCTACACCTTC CASSPGRVSGYTF
NA TRBJ2-5 NA TRBV4-3 TGCGCCAGCAGCCAAGGCGGGACCGCACAAGAGACCCAGTACTTC CASSQGGTAQETQYF
NA TRBJ1-4 NA TRBV5-8 TGTGCCAGCAGCTTTTTCGCAGCGAGACAGAGACATGAAAAACTGTTTTTT CASSFFAARQRHEKLFF
NA TRBJ2-1 TRBD2 TRBV4-2 TGTGCCAGCAGCCAAGTAGGGCTAGCGGGAGGTTCCTACAATGAGCAGTTCTTC CASSQVGLAGGSYNEQFF
NA TRBJ1-6 TRBD1 TRBV6-5 TGTGCCAGCAGCACGGGACAGATCTTTAATTCACCCCTCCACTTT CASSTGQIFNSPLHF
NA TRBJ2-7 NA TRBV10-3 TGTGCCATCAGTACAGGGACCCCCTACGAGCAGTACTTC CAISTGTPYEQYF
NA TRBJ1-2 NA TRBV2 TGTGCCAGTCACCCGCTGGCAGGGCAGGCGAGGGGCTACACCTTC CASHPLAGQARGYTF
NA TRBJ2-1 NA TRBV7-9 TGTGCCAGTTCAGGGATCAATGAGCAGTTCTTC CASSGINEQFF
NA TRBJ2-1 TRBD2 TRBV18 TGTGCCAGCTCACCCGGGGGGGCGAGGAATGAGCAGTTCTTC CASSPGGARNEQFF
once TRBJ2-3 TRBD1 TRBV7-3 TGTGCCAGCAGCCCGGTGACAGGGAGCACAGATACGCAGTATTTT CASSPVTGSTDTQYF
once TRBJ2-3 NA TRBV19 TGTGCCAGTAGATTACGGGACATAGTCACAGATACGCAGTATTTT CASRLRDIVTDTQYF
NA TRBJ2-1 NA TRBV7-9 TGTGCCAGCAGCTTAGGGCTAGAGCACGAGCAGTTCTTC CASSLGLEHEQFF
NA TRBJ2-7 NA TRBV3-1/TRBV3-2 TGTGCCAGCAGCAAAGGCACTATCTACGAGCAGTACTTC CASSKGTIYEQYF
NA TRBJ1-2 NA TRBV29-1 TGCAGCGTTGCGACAGGTTCTGGGTCAAACTATGGCTACACCTTC CSVATGSGSNYGYTF
NA TRBJ2-2 TRBD1 TRBV9 TGTGCCAGCAGCTCACACGACGCAGGGGGGAACACCGGGGAGCTGTTTTTT CASSSHDAGGNTGELFF
NA TRBJ2-1 TRBD2 TRBV7-2 TGTGCCAGCAGCTTAAGGACTAGCTTTGCCTTAGGTAATGAGCAGTTCTTC CASSLRTSFALGNEQFF
NA TRBJ2-2 NA TRBV7-9 TGTGCCAGCAGCTTTGAGCGGGACAGGTACACCGGGGAGCTGTTTTTT CASSFERDRYTGELFF
once TRBJ2-5 TRBD2 TRBV7-3 TGTGCCAGCAGCTCCTCCAGAGCGGGGCGAGGAGAGACCCAGTACTTC CASSSSRAGRGETQYF
NA TRBJ2-1 NA TRBV11-2 TGTGCCAGCAGCTTAGTTGACAGTTCCTACAATGAGCAGTTCTTC CASSLVDSSYNEQFF
once TRBJ1-4 TRBD1 TRBV19 TGTGCCAGTAACCATGCCGACCGGGACAGGGGAAATCCAACTAATGAAAAACTGTTTTTT CASNHADRDRGNPTNEKLFF
NA TRBJ2-7 NA TRBV6-5 TGTGCCAGCGGCCTAGGTTGGGGGCGCGCGGACGAGCAGTACTTC CASGLGWGRADEQYF
NA TRBJ2-3 TRBD1 TRBV7-8 TGTGCCAGCAGCTTAGTGGACAGGCAGGGGTCTTGGCCTACGCAGTATTTT CASSLVDRQGSWPTQYF
NA TRBJ2-6 NA TRBV30 TGTGCCTGGAGTGTACAGGGACCCTCTGGGGCCAACGTCCTGACTTTC CAWSVQGPSGANVLTF
NA TRBJ2-7 NA TRBV27 TGTGCCAGCAGTCCCTACCCCTGGGATAGCGGTAACTACGAGCAGTACTTC CASSPYPWDSGNYEQYF
NA TRBJ2-7 TRBD2 TRBV6-2/TRBV6-3 TGTGCCAGCAGCCCTCGACCAGGGAGGGCTTCCTACGAGCAGTACTTC CASSPRPGRASYEQYF
NA TRBJ2-7 TRBD2 TRBV9 TGTGCCAGCAGCGTAGGTCTAGCGGGAGGCCAAGGTTCCTACGAGCAGTACTTC CASSVGLAGGQGSYEQYF
NA TRBJ2-7 TRBD1 TRBV10-3 TGTGCCATCAGTGAGCCGGACAGGGCCGACGAGCAGTACTTC CAISEPDRADEQYF
NA TRBJ1-2 NA TRBV29-1 TGCAGCGCTACCCCAGGGCGTGCGAACTATGGCTACACCTTC CSATPGRANYGYTF
NA TRBJ2-6 TRBD1 TRBV27 TGTGCCAGCAGTTTAGACAGGGTCTCTGGGGCCAACGTCCTGACTTTC CASSLDRVSGANVLTF
NA TRBJ2-1 NA TRBV4-2 TGTGCCAGCAGCCAAGAGCGGGACAATGAGCAGTTCTTC CASSQERDNEQFF
NA TRBJ1-2 TRBD1 TRBV25-1 TGTGCCAGCACTCCGGACAGGGGCCACTATGGCTACACCTTC CASTPDRGHYGYTF
NA TRBJ2-1 TRBD1 TRBV2 TGTGCCAGCAGAGCAACAGGGGATCTCTACAATGAGCAGTTCTTC CASRATGDLYNEQFF
NA TRBJ2-5 TRBD2 TRBV24-1 TGTGCCACCAGTGCCCCCTCCGGGACTAGCGTCAGAGAGACCCAGTACTTC CATSAPSGTSVRETQYF
NA TRBJ2-1 TRBD2 TRBV18 TGTGCCAGCTCACCAGGGACTAGCGGGAGGGATAATGAGCAGTTCTTC CASSPGTSGRDNEQFF
NA TRBJ2-7 NA TRBV21-1 TGTGCCAGCAGCAGTCGTAGGACTAGCGGCTCCTACGAGCAGTACTTC CASSSRRTSGSYEQYF
few TRBJ2-7 NA TRBV7-3 TGTGCCAGCAGCCCGTCCCAAGCATCCTACGAGCAGTACTTC CASSPSQASYEQYF
NA TRBJ2-3 NA TRBV9 TGTGCCAGCAGCCCCCTGGGGAGCGGACTGAGCACAGATACGCAGTATTTT CASSPLGSGLSTDTQYF
NA TRBJ2-7 NA TRBV28 TGTGCCAGCAGAACACAGGGATACGAGCAGTACTTC CASRTQGYEQYF
NA TRBJ2-1 TRBD2 TRBV27 TGTGCCAGCAGCCCGGGTTTGGGGGGACTAGCGATAAATGAGCAGTTCTTC CASSPGLGGLAINEQFF
NA TRBJ2-3 TRBD2 TRBV19 TGTGCCACGAGGCGTCGCGGGAGACAAAGCACAGATACGCAGTATTTT CATRRRGRQSTDTQYF
NA TRBJ1-2 NA TRBV27 TGTGCCAGCAGTCCAACAGGGTCTCGCGGCGGCTACACCTTC CASSPTGSRGGYTF
NA TRBJ1-2 TRBD1 TRBV3-1/TRBV3-2 TGTGCCAGCAGCCTTAAAACAGGGGGTAACTATGGCTACACCTTC CASSLKTGGNYGYTF
NA TRBJ2-1 TRBD2 TRBV7-2 TGTGCCAGCAGCCCCATTTGGCGGGAGAGCCTTAATGAGCAGTTCTTC CASSPIWRESLNEQFF
NA TRBJ1-2 NA TRBV2 TGTGCCAGCAGTGAAACGGGATGGAACTATGGCTACACCTTC CASSETGWNYGYTF
once TRBJ2-3 NA TRBV27 TGTGCCAGCAGTTTATCCCTACTAGTTTATGGAAACACAGATACGCAGTATTTT CASSLSLLVYGNTDTQYF
NA TRBJ1-2 TRBD1 TRBV9 TGTGCCAGCAGCGCCCAAGGACAGGCTGTCTATGGCTACACCTTC CASSAQGQAVYGYTF
few TRBJ2-7 NA TRBV28 TGTGCCAGCAGTTTAGGGGCGACAGTCGCAACCTACGAGCAGTACTTC CASSLGATVATYEQYF
once TRBJ1-5 NA TRBV20-1 TGCAGTGCTAGTGAAGCGCTCAAAGGTTTACCTAATCAGCCCCAGCATTTT CSASEALKGLPNQPQHF
NA TRBJ1-5 TRBD1 TRBV2 TGTGCCAGCAGGGACAGGGTCGGGAATCAGCCCCAGCATTTT CASRDRVGNQPQHF
NA TRBJ1-1 NA TRBV19 TGTGCCAGTACGGGCAACGGGGTCCCTGAAGCTTTCTTT CASTGNGVPEAFF
NA TRBJ1-2 NA TRBV2 TGTGCCAGCAGTGTAGGCAGGGAAAGCTATGGCTACACCTTC CASSVGRESYGYTF
NA TRBJ2-7 TRBD1 TRBV5-1 TGCGCCAGCAGCCCGGGACAGAACTACGAGCAGTACTTC CASSPGQNYEQYF
NA TRBJ2-7 NA TRBV11-3 TGTGCCAGCAGCCTAGGACAGCTCTACGAGCAGTACTTC CASSLGQLYEQYF
NA TRBJ1-5 TRBD1 TRBV28 TGTGCCAGCAGTCTGGGACAGGGGGCGAGGCAGCCCCAGCATTTT CASSLGQGARQPQHF
NA TRBJ2-7 TRBD1 TRBV28 TGTGCCAGCAGTCGAACCGGGACAGGGGGCTACGAGCAGTACTTC CASSRTGTGGYEQYF